This paragraph reports one T cell receptor (beta chain). Its specificity is not known. The data are from a study of graft-versus-host responses after intestinal transplantation. Study results and limitations: Ileal or blood samples showed some GvH clones first, and such clones were also found in recipient marrow.

Some clones are missing from TCRdb's copy, which holds only in-frame ones; the method was immunoSEQ multiplex PCR. The table has tens of thousands of clones, about 90% seen once; the top ten hold approximately 1.6%. The CDR3 sequence is 12 residues long. Between the trimmed V and J ends, which lost 4 bases and 5 bases, there was a span of 8 bases. Germline CDR1 MGHRA, CDR2 YSYEKL. This TCR derives from a human patient who received an intestinal transplant, so some T cells may come from the graft donor. The rearrangement links TRBV4-1 to TRBJ1-1; D gene unclear. Specimen: PBMCs, collected 26 days after transplant. The CDR3 nucleotides are TGCGCCAGCAGCCCGCCCGGGACTGAAGCTTTCTTT. This sequence encodes CASSPPGTEAFF.